These 29 T cell receptor beta chains were sequenced from one sample in a study of cytomegalovirus exposure and HLA in healthy donors. 13 Jbeta primers and 60 Vbeta primers were used for the PCR. Produced via immunoSEQ multiplex PCR; TCRdb's table is partial and in-frame only. The sample consists of about 90,000 clones, more than 55% of them appearing once. The material sequenced was PBMCs. The receptors shown here come from a woman under 40 in good health and CMV-seropositive.

This clone has more than one count but fewer than ten. CDR3 in amino acids: CASSLNTGGASFSPLHF. As DNA, the CDR3 is TGTGCCAGCAGCTTAAACACAGGGGGCGCGAGTTTTTCACCCCTCCACTTT. The rearrangement joins TRBV5-4 to TRBJ1-6; 9 bases line up with TRBD1. Germline CDR1 SGHNT, CDR2 YYREEE (reference sequence). The CDR3 sequence is 17 residues long. After removal of 2 bases from V and 9 bases from J, the junction contained 12 bases not matched to a gene.

The chain joins TRBV6-5 to TRBJ2-7; 7 bases are a match to TRBD1. Germline trimming cut 6 bases from V and 1 base from J; bases unmatched to any gene: 6. The CDR3 is made up of 14 amino acids. The germline V gene encodes CDR1 MNHEY and CDR2 SVGAGI. The CDR3 DNA is TGTGCCAGCAGCCAAGACAGGGTTTCCTACGAGCAGTACTTC. This encodes CASSQDRVSYEQYF.

The chain joins TRBV7-9 to TRBJ1-5; D uncertain. The germline V gene encodes CDR1 SEHNR and CDR2 FQNEAQ (reference sequence). This CDR3 spans 15 amino acids. Trimming stripped 4 bases from V and 0 bases from J, with 10 bases between. The CDR3 DNA sequence: TGTGCCAGCAGCTCGGCGGGATATAGCAATCAGCCCCAGCATTTT. It codes for CASSSAGYSNQPQHF.

As regards this clone: One end of the junction does not line up with germline, which may come from a read error. The chain has TRBV6-5 and TRBJ1-2, with a weak D call TRBD1 (5 bases). The CDR3 totals 15 residues. CDR1 is MNHEY, CDR2 SVGAGI, per germline. The CDR3 reads CASSYSGQGPYGYPF. The CDR3 DNA reads TGTGCCAGCAGTTACTCGGGGCAGGGCCCCTATGGCTACCCCTTC.

As for this clone: A read error may produce the germline difference seen at one junction end. The rearrangement links TRBV27 to TRBJ1-6; D may be TRBD1 (5 bases). Germline V gives CDR1 MNHEY, CDR2 SMNVEV (reference sequence). CDR3 length: 13 residues. This CDR3 reads CASRFVQDSPLHF. The CDR3 coding sequence is TGTGCCAGCCGTTTCGTACAGGACTCACCCCTCCACTTT.

This chain links TRBV9 with TRBJ1-6; tentatively, D is TRBD1 (5 bases). Trimming cost V 0 bases and J 3 bases, with 10 bases left between them. This CDR3 region has 16 residues. Germline V CDR1 and CDR2: SGDLS, YYNGEE. The CDR3 region has the DNA TGTGCCAGCAGCGTAGGGGAGGGACTCTATAATTCACCCCTCCACTTT. This gives the protein CASSVGEGLYNSPLHF.

The chain employs TRBV2 and TRBJ1-3, with 7 bases aligning to TRBD1. Germline V CDR1 and CDR2: SNHLY, FYNNEI. Trimming removed 1 base from V and 4 bases from J; junction bases left unmatched: 1. There are 14 residues in the CDR3. The CDR3: CASSEGRGGNTIYF. The CDR3 DNA follows: TGTGCCAGCAGTGAAGGCAGGGGGGGAAACACCATATATTTT. The full variable domain, with the rest looked up from reference TRBV2 and TRBJ1-3, is EPEVTQTPSHQVTQMGQEVILRCVPISNHLYFYWYRQILGQKVEFLVSFYNNEISEKSEIFDDQFSVERPDGSNFTLKIRSTKLEDSAMYFCASSEGRGGNTIYFGEGSWLTVV.

V and J are TRBV6-1 and TRBJ1-6, with 8 positions matching TRBD1. This CDR3 comprises 14 residues. The ends lost 7 bases at V and 10 bases at J; junction bases unmatched: 9. Germline CDR1 MNHNS, CDR2 SASEGT. CDR3 sequence reads: CASNQGQGMSPLHF. The DNA of the CDR3 is TGTGCCAGCAACCAAGGACAGGGTATGTCACCCCTCCACTTT.

The genes are TRBV5-1 and TRBJ2-3; 11 bases map to TRBD2. CDR3 size: 16 residues. CDR1 and CDR2 from the germline V gene are SGHRS and YFSETQ. Losses at the gene ends were 4 bases for V and 0 bases for J; bases not matched to a gene: 4. The CDR3 loop reads CASSLRLAGSTDTQYF. The CDR3 coding sequence is TGCGCCAGCAGCCTCCGACTAGCGGGAAGCACAGATACGCAGTATTTT.

J is TRBJ2-7 and V is TRBV6-6, with TRBD2 as a possible D gene (5 bases). Trimming took off 0 bases at V and 6 bases at J, with 12 bases between the two ends. This CDR3 contains 14 residues. Germline CDR1 MNHNY, CDR2 SVGAGI (reference sequence). CDR3: CASSYSRAGREQYF. The CDR3 nucleotides are TGTGCCAGCAGTTACTCGAGGGCCGGGCGCGAGCAGTACTTC.

The rearrangement joins TRBV6-1 to TRBJ2-7; D possibly corresponds to TRBD1 (5 bases). Trimming pared 5 bases from V and 0 bases from J, leaving 14 bases between. Per the germline V gene, CDR1 is MNHNS and CDR2 is SASEGT. The CDR3 runs to 15 residues. The CDR3 nucleotides are TGTGCCAGCAGTCCGTATGACAGCAACTCCTACGAGCAGTACTTC. The encoded protein is CASSPYDSNSYEQYF.

This clone was counted only a few times. The chain employs TRBV9 and TRBJ1-6, with a possible D match to TRBD1 (6 bases). Germline assignment: CDR1 SGDLS and CDR2 YYNGEE. Between the trimmed V and J ends, which lost 4 bases and 12 bases, there was a span of 17 bases. This CDR3 comprises 14 residues. This CDR3 is CASSPAGGGQPLHF. CDR3 sequence (DNA): TGTGCCAGCAGCCCTGCGGGAGGGGGGCAACCCCTCCACTTT.

The chain employs TRBV7-9 and TRBJ1-6; the match to TRBD1 covers 7 bases. The CDR3 contains 17 residues. Germline V gene sequence: CDR1 SEHNR, CDR2 FQNEAQ (reference sequence). Trimming took 5 bases from V and 0 from J; bases not matched to a gene: 7. CDR3 region: CASSTTDRSSYNSPLHF. Here the CDR3 DNA reads TGTGCCAGCAGCACTACGGACAGGAGCTCCTATAATTCACCCCTCCACTTT. Together with reference TRBV7-9 and TRBJ1-6, the CDR3 gives the full variable domain: DTGVSQNPRHKITKRGQNVTFRCDPISEHNRLYWYRQTLGQGPEFLTYFQNEAQLEKSRLLSDRFSAERPKGSFSTLEIQRTEQGDSAMYLCASSTTDRSSYNSPLHFGNGTRLTVT.

This clone appeared once. The V call is TRBV7-8, the J call TRBJ1-1, with 7 bases fitting TRBD1. The CDR3 spans 14 residues. The V and J ends lost 10 bases and 4 bases, in that order; junction bases with no gene match: 12. CDR1 and CDR2 from the germline V gene are SGHVS and FQNEAQ. CDR3 amino acids: CATVASTGFTEAFF. CDR3 coding DNA: TGTGCCACCGTTGCCTCGACAGGGTTCACTGAAGCTTTCTTT.

The chain uses TRBV28 and TRBJ2-7, with D maybe TRBD2 (6 bases). From germline, CDR1 is MDHEN and CDR2 SYDVKM. Trimming pared 2 bases from V and 0 bases from J, leaving 20 bases between. The CDR3 is made up of 18 amino acids. The CDR3 DNA reads as TGTGCCAGCAGTTTACGCTTTGTTGGGGGGACCTACTCCTACGAGCAGTACTTC. Protein: CASSLRFVGGTYSYEQYF.

This clone was detected only a few times. The V gene is TRBV7-9, the J gene TRBJ2-7; D unclear. With 5 bases removed from V and 2 bases from J, the gap between germline ends came to 10 bases. The germline CDR1 and CDR2 sequences are SEHNR and FQNEAQ (reference sequence). The CDR3 has 13 residues. The CDR3 region has the DNA TGTGCCAGCAGCCCCCGAGTAGCCTACGAGCAGTACTTC. This gives the protein CASSPRVAYEQYF.

This clone turned up a few times. The genes are TRBV9 and TRBJ1-3; D is uncertain. V lost 4 bases, J lost 0 bases, and 5 bases lay in between. Germline assignment: CDR1 SGDLS and CDR2 YYNGEE. The CDR3 contains 13 residues. The CDR3 region has the DNA TGTGCCAGCAGCCGTAGCTCTGGAAACACCATATATTTT. Protein: CASSRSSGNTIYF. Together with reference TRBV9 and TRBJ1-3, the CDR3 gives the full variable domain: DSGVTQTPKHLITATGQRVTLRCSPRSGDLSVYWYQQSLDQGLQFLIQYYNGEERAKGNILERFSAQQFPDLHSELNLSSLELGDSALYFCASSRSSGNTIYFGEGSWLTVV.

The chain employs TRBV18 and TRBJ1-2; TRBD1 agrees at 7 bases. The V segment lost 1 base and the J segment 8 bases; nucleotides outside the gene matches: 7. The CDR3 is made up of 14 amino acids. CDR1 KGHSH and CDR2 LQKENI come from the germline V gene. The CDR3 reads CASSPLQGVGGYTF. The CDR3 DNA is TGTGCCAGCTCACCACTCCAGGGGGTAGGGGGCTACACCTTC.

The chain has TRBV29-1 and TRBJ1-5; unclear D gene. V lost 4 bases, J lost 1 base, and 8 bases lay in between. CDR3 size: 13 residues. Germline V gives CDR1 SQVTM, CDR2 ANQGSEA. DNA of the CDR3: TGCAGCGTTGGTGTCCAGAGCAATCAGCCCCAGCATTTT. Its translation is CSVGVQSNQPQHF.

This sequence joins TRBV5-1 and TRBJ1-1; 8 positions agree with TRBD1. The V segment lost 3 bases and the J segment 4 bases; nucleotides outside the gene matches: 2. This CDR3 is built from 13 residues. Germline-derived CDR1 and CDR2 are SGHRS and YFSETQ. Here the CDR3 DNA reads TGCGCCAGCAGCTACGACAGGGGCACTGAAGCTTTCTTT. As protein: CASSYDRGTEAFF.

This clone was found many times. The V call is TRBV19, the J call TRBJ1-2; TRBD1 agrees at 7 bases. V shed 6 bases, J shed 7 bases, and the junction held 11 bases outside the gene matches. This CDR3 has 14 amino acids. Germline V gene sequence: CDR1 LNHDA, CDR2 SQIVND (reference sequence). This CDR3 is CASSRQGNSGGYTF. CDR3 coding DNA: TGTGCCAGTAGCAGACAGGGTAACTCGGGTGGCTACACCTTC.

The chain is built from TRBV7-2 and TRBJ2-7, with 8 bases matching TRBD1. Germline V gives CDR1 SGHTA, CDR2 FQGNSA. The V segment lost 1 base and the J segment 4 bases; nucleotides outside the gene matches: 9. The CDR3 is 16 amino acids. The CDR3 DNA reads as TGTGCCAGCAGCTTAGTACTGACAGGGGCCGCATACGAGCAGTACTTC. Translated: CASSLVLTGAAYEQYF.

This clone was counted a few times. The V call is TRBV13, the J call TRBJ2-7, with D perhaps TRBD1 (6 bases). V was trimmed by 5 bases and J by 6 bases, leaving 11 bases between them. The length of the CDR3 is 12 residues. Germline V gene sequence: CDR1 PRHDT, CDR2 FYEKMQ (reference sequence). The CDR3 sequence: CASSPQGTEQYF. CDR3 bases: TGTGCCAGCAGCCCTCAGGGGACCGAGCAGTACTTC.

This clone occurred a few times. The V call is TRBV28, the J call TRBJ2-3; TRBD2 agrees at 8 bases. Germline V gene lookup returns CDR1 MDHEN and CDR2 SYDVKM. Trimming took 1 base from V and 1 from J; bases not matched to a gene: 1. The CDR3 runs 15 residues. DNA of the CDR3: TGTGCCAGCAGTTTATCGGGGGGGGGCACAGATACGCAGTATTTT. It specifies CASSLSGGGTDTQYF.

J is TRBJ2-5 and V is TRBV9, with TRBD2 matching over 8 bases. With 4 bases clipped from V and 0 bases from J, the junction kept 8 bases outside the gene matches. There are 16 residues in the CDR3. CDR1 is SGDLS and CDR2 is YYNGEE in the germline V gene. CDR3 in amino acids: CASSSRGGLYQETQYF. Here the CDR3 DNA reads TGTGCCAGCAGCTCCCGGGGGGGGTTGTACCAAGAGACCCAGTACTTC.

V gene TRBV27 combines with J gene TRBJ2-5, with D possibly being TRBD1 (5 bases). The V end was cut by 2 bases, the J end by 3 bases, with 16 bases between. The CDR3 runs 16 residues. Germline V lookup: CDR1 MNHEY, CDR2 SMNVEV (reference sequence). The CDR3: CASSLSNRPSEETQYF. CDR3 sequence (DNA): TGTGCCAGCAGTTTAAGTAACAGGCCGTCCGAAGAGACCCAGTACTTC.

This clone was observed a handful of times. V usage is TRBV7-9 and J usage is TRBJ1-1; D is unresolved. The CDR3 totals 13 residues. The germline gives CDR1 SEHNR, CDR2 FQNEAQ (reference sequence). V was pared by 8 bases and J by 4 bases, with 14 bases between. CDR3 coding DNA: TGTGCCAGCGGCCGGGAGGTAGGCACTGAAGCTTTCTTT. Protein product: CASGREVGTEAFF.

There are a few counts of this clone. This chain joins TRBV5-4 and TRBJ2-1, with no clear D. The V gene's germline CDR1 is SGHNT and CDR2 YYREEE (reference sequence). V lost 4 bases and J lost 10, with 15 bases in between. The CDR3 totals 13 residues. In DNA, the CDR3 is TGTGCCAGCAGCCAGTCCAACAGTTGGGAGCAGTTCTTC. This translates into CASSQSNSWEQFF.

The CDR3 sequence is CASNPNDRGAASEQFF. The CDR3 DNA reads as TGCGCCAGCAACCCAAACGACAGGGGCGCGGCTTCTGAGCAGTTCTTC. This sequence joins TRBV5-1 and TRBJ2-1, with 8 bases that match TRBD1. J lost 9 bases, V lost 6 bases, and 17 bases had no gene match. This CDR3 contains 16 residues. In germline, CDR1 is SGHRS, CDR2 YFSETQ.